This TCR beta chain was retrieved from a study of cytomegalovirus exposure and HLA in healthy donors. 60 Vbeta and 13 Jbeta primers were used in PCR. The method was immunoSEQ multiplex PCR; TCRdb's version includes in-frame clones alone and lacks a portion of them. The data show 140,000 or so clones, roughly 74% seen once. About this clone itself: Its cognate antigen is unknown.

The CDR3 is 13 amino acids. Germline CDR1 and CDR2: SGHNT and YENEEA. V was trimmed by 5 bases and J by 8 bases, leaving 10 bases between them. The study, taken as a whole, reports: When analyzed later, the rates of TCR association showed variation by HLA locus, with DRB1 the most and HLA-C the fewest. Later analysis identified several of the most significant clusters that appeared linked to common viral pathogens. HLA alleles showed associations with 15,000 to 20,000 TCR beta sequences in a later analysis, at a 0.05 false discovery rate. The authors listed some 160 TCR beta chains as cytomegalovirus-associated.

This chain links TRBV11-3 with TRBJ1-6; D is ambiguous. The specimen was PBMCs. This TCR came from a woman between 18 and 29 years old in good health and CMV-seropositive. The CDR3 sequence: CASSQNTDSPLHF. CDR3 nucleotide sequence: TGTGCCAGCAGCCAAAATACAGATTCACCCCTCCACTTT.